This T cell receptor beta chain was obtained from a study of T cell responses to AZD1222 COVID-19 vaccine. Study information: Combined were second doses at about 4 or about 12 weeks. Study findings and constraints: Baseline seropositives among AZD1222 recipients totaled only five or six.

Generated by immunoSEQ multiplex PCR, the TCRdb table keeps only in-frame clones and is missing some. In the table there are about 130,000 clones, roughly 85% of which are singletons. Between the trimmed V and J ends, which lost 5 bases and 0 bases, there was a span of 18 bases. The germline V gene encodes CDR1 SGHRS and CDR2 YFSETQ. This CDR3 contains 16 residues. For this clone: No antigen is known for it.

This sample comprised peripheral blood, obtained on day 0 of AZD1222 vaccination. The chain is built from TRBV5-1 and TRBJ2-7; D possibly uses TRBD1 or TRBD2 (6 bases each). The source is an adult in good health. Written as DNA, the CDR3 is TGCGCCAGCAGGGCGGGGACATCGACCCACTCCTACGAGCAGTACTTC. It is translated as CASRAGTSTHSYEQYF.